This record looks at one T cell receptor beta chain sequence and its context. Its antigen remains unknown. Treatment in this sample: roughly ten-day PBMC culture with coronavirus spike peptide pools or control peptides (ViraFEST assay). Harvesting of the unexposed donor's CD4+ T cells predated the COVID-19 pandemic (2011-2018). This sample stems from a study of vaccination and CD4 T cells after COVID-19. Looking at the study overall: Convalescent donors totaled six males and four females, including two who were Hispanic.

With V trimmed by 3 bases and J by 6 bases, 4 bases remained unmatched. The CDR3 spans 15 residues. The Oncomine TCR Beta short-read assay sequenced DNA from cultured CD4+ T cells. TCRdb re-called the PCR reads through MiXCR, storing one row per CDR3 protein. The table has about 7,200 distinct CDR3 sequences, around two fifths seen once. The chain couples TRBV12-3 or TRBV12-4 to TRBJ1-5; 11 nucleotides line up with TRBD1. The clonotype comes from a human donor in good health. The sample consisted of CD4+ T cells from blood, cultured in vitro. CDR3 loop: CASSLRTGGRQPQHF. CDR3 in DNA: TGTGCCAGCAGTTTGCGGACAGGGGGCCGTCAGCCCCAGCATTTT.